Listed below are T cell receptor beta chains from one sample, sequenced in a study of blood T cell repertoires in COVID-19. Libraries were prepared by immunoSEQ multiplex PCR; TCRdb keeps only in-frame clonotypes and omits some of them. The sample has roughly 190,000 clones, around 80% seen once. Sequences were obtained from peripheral blood. The receptors were sampled from a woman in her 70s with COVID-19, enrolled during active disease. CDR3s include the opening cysteine and the closing phenylalanine or tryptophan. A D gene is named only where the DNA matches it firmly. A clone size is listed for some rows: how often the clone was seen (once, few, many), or a class if it is expanded.

v_call	j_call	d_call	cdr3_length	clone_size	cdr3_aa	cdr3_nt
TRBV2	TRBJ1-1	NA	14	NA	CASRSQGMNTEAFF	TGTGCCAGCAGATCACAGGGTATGAACACTGAAGCTTTCTTT
TRBV5-1	TRBJ1-2	TRBD1	12	NA	CASSSDRGGYTF	TGCGCCAGCAGCTCGGACAGGGGGGGCTACACCTTC
TRBV5-4	TRBJ1-6	TRBD1	15	NA	CASRLTTGRNSPLHF	TGTGCCAGCAGGCTGACGACAGGGAGAAACTCACCCCTCCACTTT
TRBV19	TRBJ2-2	NA	15	NA	CASSLTGKNTGELFF	TGTGCCAGTAGTCTCACAGGGAAAAACACCGGGGAGCTGTTTTTT
TRBV30	TRBJ1-6	NA	13	NA	CAWSAGQNSPLHF	TGTGCCTGGAGTGCGGGTCAGAATTCACCCCTCCACTTT
TRBV28	TRBJ2-6	TRBD1	18	NA	CASSLLGQGAPGANVLTF	TGTGCCAGCAGTTTATTGGGACAGGGGGCGCCCGGGGCCAACGTCCTGACTTTC
TRBV2	TRBJ1-6	TRBD1	14	NA	CASIRTGNNSPLHF	TGTGCCAGCATCCGGACAGGCAATAATTCACCCCTCCACTTT
TRBV10-3	TRBJ2-7	NA	12	few	CAISESRVEQYF	TGTGCCATCAGTGAGTCGAGGGTCGAGCAGTACTTC
TRBV2	TRBJ2-1	TRBD2	15	NA	CATHRLARLKGEQFF	TGTGCCACCCACAGACTAGCCAGGTTAAAGGGTGAGCAGTTCTTC
TRBV5-4	TRBJ2-3	TRBD2	15	NA	CASSPGTSGRDAQYF	TGTGCCAGCAGCCCCGGGACTAGCGGGAGGGACGCGCAGTATTTT
TRBV29-1	TRBJ2-3	TRBD2	12	NA	CSVDDSGSTQYF	TGCAGCGTTGATGATAGCGGGAGTACGCAGTATTTT
TRBV20-1	TRBJ2-4	NA	11	NA	CSAGPGNIQYF	TGCAGTGCTGGGCCGGGGAACATTCAGTACTTC
TRBV6-5	TRBJ2-1	NA	12	NA	CASSYSRNEQFF	TGTGCCAGCAGTTACTCGCGCAATGAGCAGTTCTTC
TRBV19	TRBJ1-1	NA	12	few	CASSIGVIEAFF	TGTGCCAGTAGTATAGGAGTAATTGAAGCTTTCTTT
TRBV11-2	TRBJ1-6	TRBD1	18	NA	CASSLVGTGGAHNSPLHF	TGTGCCAGCAGCTTAGTTGGGACAGGGGGCGCCCATAATTCACCCCTCCACTTT
TRBV30	TRBJ1-2	NA	13	NA	CAWSGALDGGYTF	TGTGCCTGGAGTGGGGCCTTAGATGGAGGCTACACCTTC
TRBV6-5	TRBJ1-1	NA	14	NA	CASRDTGYPTEAFF	TGTGCCAGCAGGGATACAGGGTACCCCACTGAAGCTTTCTTT
TRBV15	TRBJ1-5	TRBD1	16	NA	CATSRNPTGENQPQHF	TGTGCCACCAGCAGGAATCCGACAGGGGAAAATCAGCCCCAGCATTTT
TRBV7-7	TRBJ2-5	TRBD2	16	NA	CASSLGLSGGRETQYF	TGTGCTAGCAGCCTCGGTCTATCGGGGGGAAGAGAGACCCAGTACTTC
TRBV7-3	TRBJ2-1	NA	14	NA	CASSREGADNEQFF	TGTGCCAGCAGCCGTGAAGGGGCTGACAATGAGCAGTTCTTC
TRBV12-5	TRBJ1-1	NA	14	NA	CASGPPQGNTEAFF	TGTGCTAGTGGTCCACCACAGGGGAACACTGAAGCTTTCTTT
TRBV7-6	TRBJ2-1	TRBD1	15	NA	CASSGGQGKFYEQFF	TGTGCCAGCAGTGGAGGACAGGGGAAATTTTATGAGCAGTTCTTC
TRBV2	TRBJ2-5	TRBD2	16	NA	CASRPERLAGVETQYF	TGTGCCAGCAGGCCAGAAAGACTAGCGGGAGTCGAGACCCAGTACTTC
TRBV7-7	TRBJ2-5	TRBD2	15	NA	CASSPGPAGEETQYF	TGTGCCAGCAGCCCGGGGCCAGCGGGGGAAGAGACCCAGTACTTC
TRBV15	TRBJ1-4	NA	16	NA	CATSRLSGAEYEKLFF	TGTGCCACCAGCAGACTAAGTGGGGCGGAGTATGAAAAACTGTTTTTT
TRBV5-6	TRBJ2-5	NA	13	NA	CASSLQYQETQYF	TGTGCCAGCAGCTTGCAGTACCAAGAGACCCAGTACTTC
TRBV27	TRBJ2-7	NA	13	NA	CASSKGVYSEQYF	TGTGCCAGCAGTAAAGGAGTATACTCAGAGCAGTACTTC
TRBV5-5	TRBJ1-2	NA	11	NA	CASTQGYGYTF	TGTGCCAGCACGCAGGGTTATGGCTACACCTTC
TRBV14	TRBJ2-1	TRBD2	19	once	CASSQKEIGLAVNYNEQFF	TGTGCCAGCAGCCAGAAGGAGATAGGGCTAGCGGTTAACTACAATGAGCAGTTCTTC
TRBV21-1	TRBJ2-1	NA	18	once	CASSQNNQREGSYNEQFF	TGTGCCAGCAGCCAAAATAACCAGCGGGAGGGCTCCTACAATGAGCAGTTCTTC
TRBV6-5	TRBJ2-5	TRBD2	15	few	CASSYLAGGVETQYF	TGTGCCAGCAGTTACCTAGCGGGAGGAGTAGAGACCCAGTACTTC
TRBV5-1	TRBJ2-3	TRBD2	16	NA	CASSQTLAGFTDTQYF	TGCGCCAGCAGCCAGACCCTAGCGGGGTTCACAGATACGCAGTATTTT
TRBV10-3	TRBJ2-7	TRBD2	13	NA	CAIRAGGPDEQYF	TGTGCCATCAGGGCGGGAGGGCCTGACGAGCAGTACTTC
TRBV6-5	TRBJ2-7	TRBD2	15	once	CASSPRGGSSYEQYF	TGTGCCAGCAGTCCCCGGGGGGGGAGCTCCTACGAGCAGTACTTC
TRBV27	TRBJ1-1	NA	14	NA	CASGTSLTGFEAFF	TGTGCCAGCGGGACATCCTTAACAGGGTTTGAAGCTTTCTTT
TRBV7-9	TRBJ1-3	NA	13	NA	CASSSGFGNTIYF	TGTGCCAGCAGCTCCGGTTTTGGAAACACCATATATTTT
TRBV7-9	TRBJ1-6	TRBD1	12	NA	CASRDRDSPLHF	TGTGCCAGCAGGGACAGGGATTCACCCCTCCACTTT
TRBV27	TRBJ1-2	TRBD1	14	NA	CASSDPEGAAGYTF	TGTGCCAGCAGTGACCCCGAGGGGGCGGCTGGCTACACCTTC
TRBV9	TRBJ2-2	NA	16	NA	CASSSTGFINTGELFF	TGTGCCAGCAGCTCCACAGGTTTCATTAACACCGGGGAGCTGTTTTTT